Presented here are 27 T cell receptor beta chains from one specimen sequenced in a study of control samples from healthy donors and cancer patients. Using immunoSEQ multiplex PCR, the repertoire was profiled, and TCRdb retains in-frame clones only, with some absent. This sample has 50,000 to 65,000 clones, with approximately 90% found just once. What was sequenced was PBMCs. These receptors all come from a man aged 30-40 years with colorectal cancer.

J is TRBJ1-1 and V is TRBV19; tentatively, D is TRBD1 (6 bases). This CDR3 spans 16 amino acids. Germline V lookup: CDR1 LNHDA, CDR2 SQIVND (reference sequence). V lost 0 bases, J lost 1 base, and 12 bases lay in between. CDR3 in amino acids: CASSIETGSWNTEAFF. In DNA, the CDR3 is TGTGCCAGTAGTATAGAAACAGGGAGTTGGAACACTGAAGCTTTCTTT.

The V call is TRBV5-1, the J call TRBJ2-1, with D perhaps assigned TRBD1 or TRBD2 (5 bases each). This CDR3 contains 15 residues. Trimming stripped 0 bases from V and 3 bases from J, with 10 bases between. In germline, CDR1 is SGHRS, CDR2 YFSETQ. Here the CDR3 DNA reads TGCGCCAGCAGCTTGGGAGGGCAGGGCTACAATGAGCAGTTCTTC. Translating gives CASSLGGQGYNEQFF.

In nucleotides, the CDR3 is TGTGCCAGTAAGCGATTGGGAGAGGGATTATACACTGAAGCTTTCTTT. Its translation: CASKRLGEGLYTEAFF. The rearrangement links TRBV19 to TRBJ1-1; D is unclear. Germline CDR1 is LNHDA and CDR2 is SQIVND (reference sequence). The CDR3 contains 16 residues. Trimming took off 7 bases at V and 3 bases at J, with 21 bases between the two ends.

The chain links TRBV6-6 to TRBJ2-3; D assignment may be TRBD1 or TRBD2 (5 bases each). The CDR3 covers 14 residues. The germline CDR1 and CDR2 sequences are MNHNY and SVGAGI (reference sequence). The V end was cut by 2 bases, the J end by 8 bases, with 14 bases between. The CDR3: CASSYQTEGSTQYF. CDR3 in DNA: TGTGCCAGCAGTTACCAGACAGAGGGAAGTACGCAGTATTTT.

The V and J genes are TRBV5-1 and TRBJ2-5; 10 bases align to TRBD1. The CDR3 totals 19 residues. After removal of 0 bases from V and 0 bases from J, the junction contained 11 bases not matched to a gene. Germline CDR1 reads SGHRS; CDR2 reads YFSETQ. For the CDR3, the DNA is TGCGCCAGCAGCTTGGTTGGGACAGGGGCTGGGGGCTACCAAGAGACCCAGTACTTC. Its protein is CASSLVGTGAGGYQETQYF.

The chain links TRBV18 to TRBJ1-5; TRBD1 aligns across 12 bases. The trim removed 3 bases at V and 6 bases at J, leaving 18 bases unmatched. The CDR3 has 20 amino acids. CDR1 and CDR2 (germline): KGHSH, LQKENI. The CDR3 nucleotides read TGTGCCAGCTCACCTATAGGGCCGGGGGACAGGGGGCAACGGGGTCAGCCCCAGCATTTT. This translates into CASSPIGPGDRGQRGQPQHF.

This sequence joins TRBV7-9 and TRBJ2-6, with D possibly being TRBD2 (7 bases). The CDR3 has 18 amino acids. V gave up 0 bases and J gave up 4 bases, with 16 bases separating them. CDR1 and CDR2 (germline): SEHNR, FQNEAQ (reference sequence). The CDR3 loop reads CASSLAAGAIGGANVLTF. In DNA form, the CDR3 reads TGTGCCAGCAGCTTAGCGGCGGGGGCGATAGGAGGGGCCAACGTCCTGACTTTC.

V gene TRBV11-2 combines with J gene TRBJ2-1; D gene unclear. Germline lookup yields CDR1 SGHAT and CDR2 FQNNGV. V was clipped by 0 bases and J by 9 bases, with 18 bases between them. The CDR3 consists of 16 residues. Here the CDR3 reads CASSLDGLGGVGEQFF. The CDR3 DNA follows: TGTGCCAGCAGCTTAGATGGGCTAGGTGGTGTGGGTGAGCAGTTCTTC.

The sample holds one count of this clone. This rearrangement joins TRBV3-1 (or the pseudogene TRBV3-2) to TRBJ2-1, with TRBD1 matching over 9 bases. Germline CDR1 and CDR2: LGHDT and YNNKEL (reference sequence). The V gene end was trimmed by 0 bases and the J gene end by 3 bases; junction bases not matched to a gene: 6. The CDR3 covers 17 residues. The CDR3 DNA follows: TGTGCCAGCAGCCAAGAACCCCCGACAGGGGGCTACAATGAGCAGTTCTTC. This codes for CASSQEPPTGGYNEQFF.

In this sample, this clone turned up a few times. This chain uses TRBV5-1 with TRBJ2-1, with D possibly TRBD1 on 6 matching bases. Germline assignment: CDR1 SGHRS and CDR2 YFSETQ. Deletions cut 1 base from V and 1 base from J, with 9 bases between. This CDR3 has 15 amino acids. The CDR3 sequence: CASSLQGISYNEQFF. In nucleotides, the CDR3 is TGCGCCAGCAGCTTGCAGGGGATTTCCTACAATGAGCAGTTCTTC.

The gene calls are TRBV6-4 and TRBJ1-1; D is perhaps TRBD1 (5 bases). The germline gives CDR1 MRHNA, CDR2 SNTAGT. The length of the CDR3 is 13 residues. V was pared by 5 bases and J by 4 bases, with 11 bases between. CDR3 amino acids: CASSQGRGTEAFF. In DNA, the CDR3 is TGTGCCAGCAGTCAGGGAAGGGGCACTGAAGCTTTCTTT.

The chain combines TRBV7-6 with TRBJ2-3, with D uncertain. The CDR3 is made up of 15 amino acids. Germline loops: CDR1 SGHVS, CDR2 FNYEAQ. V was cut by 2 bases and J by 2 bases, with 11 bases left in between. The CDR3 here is CASSLNGQTTDTQYF. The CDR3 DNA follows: TGTGCCAGCAGCTTAAATGGGCAAACCACAGATACGCAGTATTTT.

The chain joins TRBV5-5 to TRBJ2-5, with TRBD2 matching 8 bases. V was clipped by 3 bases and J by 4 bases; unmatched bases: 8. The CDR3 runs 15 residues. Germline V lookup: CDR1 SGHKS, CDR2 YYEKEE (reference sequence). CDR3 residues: CASSYAGGRPETQYF. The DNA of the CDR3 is TGTGCCAGCAGCTACGCGGGGGGCCGGCCAGAGACCCAGTACTTC.

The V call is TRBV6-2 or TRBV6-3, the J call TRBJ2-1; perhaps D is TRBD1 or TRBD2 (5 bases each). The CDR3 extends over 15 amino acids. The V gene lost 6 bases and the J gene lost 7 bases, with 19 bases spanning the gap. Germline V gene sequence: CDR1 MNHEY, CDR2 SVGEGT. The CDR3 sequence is CASSPGLSKGNEQFF. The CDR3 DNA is TGTGCCAGCAGCCCCGGACTGTCTAAGGGGAATGAGCAGTTCTTC.

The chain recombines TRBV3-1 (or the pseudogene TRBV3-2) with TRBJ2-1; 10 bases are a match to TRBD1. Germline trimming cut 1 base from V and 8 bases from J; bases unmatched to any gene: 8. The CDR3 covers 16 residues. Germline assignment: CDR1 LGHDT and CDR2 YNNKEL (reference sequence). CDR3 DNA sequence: TGTGCCAGCAGCCAAGCCTCCAGGACAGGGGGAGATGAGCAGTTCTTC. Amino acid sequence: CASSQASRTGGDEQFF.

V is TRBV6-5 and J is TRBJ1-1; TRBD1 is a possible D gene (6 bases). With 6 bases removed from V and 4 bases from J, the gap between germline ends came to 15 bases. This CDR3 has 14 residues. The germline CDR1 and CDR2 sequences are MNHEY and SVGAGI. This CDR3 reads CASSPRDIGTEAFF. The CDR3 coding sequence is TGTGCCAGCAGCCCCCGGGACATCGGCACTGAAGCTTTCTTT.

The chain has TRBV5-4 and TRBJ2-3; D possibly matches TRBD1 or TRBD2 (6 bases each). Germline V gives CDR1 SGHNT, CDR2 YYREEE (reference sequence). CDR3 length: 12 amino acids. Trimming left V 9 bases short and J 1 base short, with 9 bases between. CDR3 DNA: TGTGCCATAAGGGGGGGCACAGATACGCAGTATTTT. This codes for CAIRGGTDTQYF.

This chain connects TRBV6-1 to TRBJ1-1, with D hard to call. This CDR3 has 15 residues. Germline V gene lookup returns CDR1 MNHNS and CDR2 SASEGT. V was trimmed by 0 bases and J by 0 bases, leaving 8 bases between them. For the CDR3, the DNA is TGTGCCAGCAGTGAAGCTGTCAGCCTGAACACTGAAGCTTTCTTT. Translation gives CASSEAVSLNTEAFF.

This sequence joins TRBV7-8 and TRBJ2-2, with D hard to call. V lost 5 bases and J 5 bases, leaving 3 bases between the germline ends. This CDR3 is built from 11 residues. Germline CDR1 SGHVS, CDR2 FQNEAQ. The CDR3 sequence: CASSRTGELFF. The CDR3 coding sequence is TGTGCCAGCAGCCGAACCGGGGAGCTGTTTTTT.

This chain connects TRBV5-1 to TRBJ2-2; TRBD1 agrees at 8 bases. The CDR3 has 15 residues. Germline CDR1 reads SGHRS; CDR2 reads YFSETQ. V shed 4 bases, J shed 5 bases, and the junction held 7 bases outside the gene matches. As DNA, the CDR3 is TGCGCCAGCAGCCCCGGACAGGGTCGAACCGGGGAGCTGTTTTTT. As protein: CASSPGQGRTGELFF.

The CDR3 region is CASRDSYNSPLHF. CDR3 nucleotides: TGCGCCAGCAGGGACAGCTATAATTCACCCCTCCACTTT. V is TRBV5-1 and J is TRBJ1-6, with D perhaps TRBD1 (6 bases). The CDR3 consists of 13 residues. Between the trimmed V and J ends, which lost 5 bases and 3 bases, there was a span of 6 bases. Germline loops: CDR1 SGHRS, CDR2 YFSETQ.

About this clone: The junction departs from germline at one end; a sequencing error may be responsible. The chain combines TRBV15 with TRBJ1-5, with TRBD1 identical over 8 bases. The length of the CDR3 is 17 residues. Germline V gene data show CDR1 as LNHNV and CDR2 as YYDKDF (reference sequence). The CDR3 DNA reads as TGTGCCACCAGCCCTTCTCGGACAGGGAGGTGGCAATCAGCCCCAGCATTT. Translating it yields CATSPSRTGRWQSAPAF. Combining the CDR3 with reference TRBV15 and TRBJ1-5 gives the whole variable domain DAMVIQNPRYQVTQFGKPVTLSCSQTLNHNVMYWYQQKSSQAPKLLFHYYDKDFNNEADTPDNFQSRRPNTSFCFLDIRSPGLGDTAMYLCATSPSRTGRWQSAPAFGDGTRLSIL.

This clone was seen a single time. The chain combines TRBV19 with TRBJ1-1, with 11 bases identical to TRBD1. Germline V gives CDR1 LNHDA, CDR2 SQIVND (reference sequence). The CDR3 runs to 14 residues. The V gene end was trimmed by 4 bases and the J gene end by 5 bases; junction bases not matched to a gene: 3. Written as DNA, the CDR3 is TGTGCCAGTAGTACCCGGGACAGGGGGACTGAAGCTTTCTTT. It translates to CASSTRDRGTEAFF.

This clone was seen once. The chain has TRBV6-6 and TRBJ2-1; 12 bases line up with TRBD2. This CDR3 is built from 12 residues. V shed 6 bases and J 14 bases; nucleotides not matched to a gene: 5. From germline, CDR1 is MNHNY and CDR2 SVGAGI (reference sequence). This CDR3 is CASRASGGAEFF. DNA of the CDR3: TGTGCCAGCAGGGCTAGCGGGGGGGCGGAGTTCTTC.

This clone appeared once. CDR3 DNA sequence: TGTGCCAGCAGCCATGGGGTGGGCTACACCTTC. Amino acid sequence: CASSHGVGYTF. The chain combines TRBV3-1 (or the pseudogene TRBV3-2) with TRBJ1-2; D remains unclear. CDR3 length equals 11 residues. Germline lookup yields CDR1 LGHDT and CDR2 YNNKEL (reference sequence). V was cut by 3 bases and J by 8 bases, with 7 bases left in between.

CDR3 nucleotide sequence: TGTGCCAGCAGTGAACGGCCCAAGGGGCCCATCCACACAGATACGCAGTATTTT. This sequence encodes CASSERPKGPIHTDTQYF. This chain connects TRBV2 to TRBJ2-3; possibly TRBD1 for D (5 bases). The CDR3 is made up of 18 amino acids. V lost 2 bases, J lost 2 bases, and 20 bases lay in between. CDR1 and CDR2 from the germline V gene are SNHLY and FYNNEI.

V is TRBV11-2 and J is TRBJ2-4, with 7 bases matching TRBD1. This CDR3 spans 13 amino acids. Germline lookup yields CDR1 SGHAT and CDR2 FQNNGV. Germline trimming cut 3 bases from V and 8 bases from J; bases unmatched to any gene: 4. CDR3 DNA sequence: TGTGCCAGCAGCTTGACAGGGAGAGACATTCAGTACTTC. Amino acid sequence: CASSLTGRDIQYF.